A selection of T cell receptor beta chains follows, all from one sample in a study of response to subunit inactivated influenza vaccine. TCRdb independently ran MiXCR on the RT-PCR reads; one entry per CDR3 protein. The table lists fewer than 600,000 distinct CDR3 sequences, approximately 6.9% of them singletons. This specimen was PBMCs from blood, taken roughly 24 months after vaccination. These receptors all stem from a man between 45 and 75 years old who received an inactivated influenza vaccine. Both conserved end residues are part of each CDR3. Fields, in order: clone size, D gene, J gene, V gene, CDR3 protein, CDR3 DNA. The D gene is left open where the match is weak. Size is stated for part of the rows, as once, few or many counts, or as a class when the clone is expanded.

NA,NA,TRBJ2-1,TRBV7-9,CASSPSWGDEQFF,TGTGCCAGCAGCCCATCATGGGGGGATGAGCAGTTCTTC
NA,NA,TRBJ1-5,TRBV7-8,CASSPLRRSDQPQHF,TGTGCCAGCAGCCCCCTCCGCCGAAGCGATCAGCCCCAGCATTTT
NA,TRBD1,TRBJ2-1,TRBV6-2/TRBV6-3,CASSYGQGPYNEQFF,TGTGCCAGCAGTTACGGACAGGGCCCCTACAATGAGCAGTTCTTC
few,NA,TRBJ2-2,TRBV4-3,CASSQLLTGRDTGELFF,TGCGCCAGCAGCCAGCTCTTAACAGGGCGGGACACCGGGGAGCTGTTTTTT
few,NA,TRBJ2-7,TRBV12-3/TRBV12-4,CASSFLRLGEQYF,TGTGCCAGCAGTTTCCTCAGACTGGGCGAACAGTACTTC
many,NA,TRBJ2-3,TRBV5-1,CASSLPLSDTQYF,TGCGCCAGCAGCTTGCCTCTTTCCGATACGCAGTATTTT
few,NA,TRBJ2-1,TRBV11-3,CASSPGPMRLNEQFF,TGTGCCAGCAGCCCAGGGCCGATGCGACTCAATGAGCAGTTCTTC
NA,TRBD2,TRBJ2-2,TRBV15,CATSRGLAVNTGELFF,TGTGCCACCAGCAGGGGACTAGCGGTGAACACCGGGGAGCTGTTTTTT
few,TRBD1,TRBJ2-2,TRBV5-1,CASSLNPGQKNTGELFF,TGCGCCAGCAGCTTGAACCCGGGACAGAAGAACACCGGGGAGCTGTTTTTT
few,TRBD2,TRBJ2-3,TRBV19,CASGGGLAGAPDTQYF,TGTGCCAGCGGAGGGGGACTAGCGGGGGCCCCAGATACGCAGTATTTT
many,NA,TRBJ2-5,TRBV27,CASDRQVWVETQYF,TGTGCCAGTGATAGACAGGTTTGGGTGGAGACCCAGTACTTC
few,NA,TRBJ1-5,TRBV12-3/TRBV12-4,CASSSSVGGALGPQHF,TGTGCCAGCAGTTCCTCAGTAGGGGGGGCCCTTGGGCCCCAGCATTTT
many,TRBD2,TRBJ2-1,TRBV6-5,CASSYSISGGRYNEQFF,TGTGCCAGCAGTTACTCGATTAGCGGGGGCCGATACAATGAGCAGTTCTTC
few,NA,TRBJ2-7,TRBV6-2/TRBV6-3,CASSLGTSREQYF,TGTGCCAGCAGCCTCGGGACGTCGCGGGAGCAGTACTTC
many,NA,TRBJ1-5,TRBV20-1,CSARTGLDQPQHF,TGCAGTGCTAGAACAGGGTTAGATCAGCCCCAGCATTTT
few,TRBD2,TRBJ2-5,TRBV24-1,CATSPSGRAGETQYF,TGTGCCACCAGTCCTAGCGGGAGGGCCGGGGAGACCCAGTACTTC
many,TRBD2,TRBJ2-3,TRBV6-2/TRBV6-3,CASNPNVATSWLGDTDTQYF,TGTGCCAGCAACCCTAACGTAGCGACTAGCTGGCTTGGGGACACAGATACGCAGTATTTT
NA,TRBD1,TRBJ1-3,TRBV25-1,CASSEGQGARNTIYF,TGTGCCAGCAGTGAAGGACAGGGGGCCAGAAACACCATATATTTT
NA,NA,TRBJ2-5,TRBV15,CATSREVRMQETQYF,TGTGCCACCAGCAGAGAGGTCCGAATGCAAGAGACCCAGTACTTC
NA,NA,TRBJ1-4,TRBV20-1,CSARGVTNEKLFF,TGCAGTGCTAGGGGAGTGACTAATGAAAAACTGTTTTTT
NA,NA,TRBJ2-7,TRBV12-3/TRBV12-4,CASSSGFGEQYF,TGTGCCAGCAGTTCAGGGTTCGGCGAGCAGTACTTC
many,NA,TRBJ1-5,TRBV30,CAWTGTGSNQPQHF,TGTGCCTGGACTGGGACCGGTAGCAATCAGCCCCAGCATTTT
few,TRBD1,TRBJ1-4,TRBV5-5,CASSSTGGNEKLFF,TGTGCCAGCAGCTCGACAGGGGGGAATGAAAAACTGTTTTTT
many,TRBD1,TRBJ1-1,TRBV12-3/TRBV12-4,CASSFTGGGDEAFF,TGTGCCAGCAGTTTTACAGGGGGTGGGGATGAAGCTTTCTTT
NA,TRBD1,TRBJ2-7,TRBV7-2,CASSKDRFTYEQYF,TGTGCCAGCAGCAAGGACAGGTTTACCTACGAGCAGTACTTC
NA,NA,TRBJ1-3,TRBV12-3/TRBV12-4,CASSGRKNTIYF,TGTGCCAGCAGCGGCCGGAAGAACACCATATATTTT
NA,NA,TRBJ1-2,TRBV11-2,CASSQAASGYGYTF,TGTGCCAGCAGCCAAGCGGCGTCAGGGTATGGCTACACCTTC
few,NA,TRBJ2-7,TRBV6-2/TRBV6-3,CASSYSTMYEQYF,TGTGCCAGCAGTTACTCAACCATGTACGAGCAGTACTTC
few,NA,TRBJ1-1,TRBV6-1,CASSAPRGGLNTEAFF,TGTGCCAGCAGCGCCCCCCGGGGTGGGCTGAACACTGAAGCTTTCTTT
many,NA,TRBJ2-5,TRBV12-3/TRBV12-4,CASSLVGVQETQYF,TGTGCCAGCAGTTTAGTGGGCGTCCAAGAGACCCAGTACTTC
many,NA,TRBJ1-5,TRBV28,CASRGYRDIGQPQHF,TGTGCCAGCAGGGGGTACAGGGACATAGGTCAGCCCCAGCATTTT
NA,NA,TRBJ2-1,TRBV4-2,CASSQGGAGRDEQFF,TGTGCCAGCAGCCAAGGAGGAGCCGGCCGGGATGAGCAGTTCTTC
few,NA,TRBJ1-2,TRBV29-1,CSVRAGGNYGYTF,TGCAGCGTTAGAGCCGGGGGAAACTATGGCTACACCTTC
few,TRBD2,TRBJ2-2,TRBV12-3/TRBV12-4,CTRRGGRRIIANTGELFF,TGTACCCGCCGGGGGGGCAGGCGAATAATCGCGAACACCGGGGAGCTGTTTTTT
many,TRBD2,TRBJ2-7,TRBV12-3/TRBV12-4,CASARGGHSYEQYF,TGTGCCAGCGCGCGCGGGGGGCACTCCTACGAGCAGTACTTC
few,TRBD1,TRBJ1-2,TRBV7-2,CASSIDRAGYGYTF,TGTGCCAGCAGCATCGACAGGGCCGGCTATGGCTACACCTTC
NA,NA,TRBJ1-2,TRBV29-1,CSVNQRNYGYTF,TGCAGCGTCAACCAGCGAAACTATGGCTACACCTTC
few,TRBD2,TRBJ2-3,TRBV20-1,CSAGNSGSTDTQYF,TGCAGTGCGGGAAATAGCGGGAGCACAGATACGCAGTATTTT
many,TRBD2,TRBJ2-3,TRBV20-1,CSAPGTSGTDTQYF,TGCAGTGCCCCCGGGACTAGCGGCACAGATACGCAGTATTTT
NA,NA,TRBJ1-2,TRBV6-1,CATVSPSWRGYTF,TGTGCCACCGTTTCACCCTCGTGGAGGGGCTACACCTTC
many,TRBD1,TRBJ2-7,TRBV20-1,CSARDRRRGQKGGDEQYF,TGCAGTGCTAGAGATCGTCGCAGGGGACAGAAAGGTGGGGACGAGCAGTACTTC
many,TRBD1,TRBJ2-5,TRBV10-3,CAISESAGGSETQYF,TGTGCCATCAGTGAGTCGGCAGGGGGCTCGGAGACCCAGTACTTC